This entry lists 10 T cell receptor beta chains sequenced from one sample in a study of PD-L1 blockade in urothelial cancer. Assay: immunoSEQ multiplex PCR; the TCRdb copy retains only in-frame clones and omits some. The sample has approximately 51,000 clones; around 87% are singletons. The sequencing here drew on PBMCs, taken around atezolizumab (anti-PD-L1) treatment. The receptors stem from a man between 60 and 70 years old with urothelial cancer.

The J gene is TRBJ1-5, the V gene TRBV11-3; D is uncertain. V lost 7 bases, J lost 0 bases, and 16 bases lay in between. In germline, CDR1 is SGHNT, CDR2 YENEEA. The CDR3 has 16 amino acids. The chain's CDR3 is CASTQLGDCSNQPQHF. DNA of the CDR3: TGTGCCAGCACCCAACTCGGGGATTGTAGCAATCAGCCCCAGCATTTT. Based on the CDR3 plus reference TRBV11-3 and TRBJ1-5, the full variable domain is EAGVVQSPRYKIIEKKQPVAFWCNPISGHNTLYWYLQNLGQGPELLIRYENEEAVDDSQLPKDRFSAERLKGVDSTLKIQPAELGDSAVYLCASTQLGDCSNQPQHFGDGTRLSIL.

This clone appeared a few times. The chain carries TRBV6-1 and TRBJ1-6; 9 positions match TRBD1. V was pared by 8 bases and J by 7 bases, with 3 bases of the junction left unmatched. This CDR3 has 13 residues. Germline V gives CDR1 MNHNS, CDR2 SASEGT. CDR3 sequence: CASRGQGNSPLHF. CDR3 in DNA: TGTGCCAGCCGCGGACAGGGGAATTCACCCCTCCACTTT.

The V call is TRBV11-2, the J call TRBJ2-5; a weak D match, TRBD1 (6 bases). CDR1 is SGHAT, CDR2 FQNNGV, per germline. The CDR3 length is 16 residues. V was trimmed by 2 bases and J by 0 bases, leaving 13 bases between them. For the CDR3, the DNA is TGTGCCAGCAGCTTAAATACAGGGATCGACCAAGAGACCCAGTACTTC. It codes for CASSLNTGIDQETQYF.

This sequence joins TRBV9 and TRBJ2-2; 7 bases are shared with TRBD2. Germline values: CDR1 SGDLS, CDR2 YYNGEE. This CDR3 spans 15 amino acids. Trimming removed 4 bases from V and 7 bases from J; junction bases left unmatched: 10. This CDR3 is CASSPRWEGGGELFF. In DNA, the CDR3 is TGTGCCAGCAGCCCCCGGTGGGAGGGCGGCGGGGAGCTGTTTTTT.

The chain couples TRBV28 to TRBJ2-7; D is possibly TRBD1 (6 bases). V lost 6 bases and J lost 2, with 14 bases in between. Germline CDR1 and CDR2: MDHEN and SYDVKM. The CDR3 totals 14 residues. The DNA for the CDR3 is TGTGCCAGCAGACTCCCAGGGGTCGCCTACGAGCAGTACTTC. Amino acids: CASRLPGVAYEQYF.

This chain joins TRBV5-1 and TRBJ2-7; D unclear. Looked up from germline, CDR1 is SGHRS and CDR2 is YFSETQ. The CDR3 is made up of 16 amino acids. Trimming shortened V by 4 bases and J by 2 bases, and 19 bases separated the two germline ends. CDR3 protein: CASSPLGGGTPYEQYF. CDR3 sequence (DNA): TGCGCCAGCAGCCCCCTAGGTGGCGGTACCCCCTACGAGCAGTACTTC.

This rearrangement joins TRBV4-2 to TRBJ2-1; 11 positions match TRBD2. The CDR3 contains 16 residues. CDR1 is LGHNA, CDR2 YNFKEQ, per germline. Trimming removed 1 base from V and 7 bases from J; junction bases left unmatched: 6. CDR3 residues: CASSQVLAGDINEQFF. For the CDR3, the DNA is TGTGCCAGCAGCCAAGTACTAGCGGGAGATATAAATGAGCAGTTCTTC.

This chain links TRBV5-6 with TRBJ1-3; 11 bases align to TRBD1. V trimming: 5 bases; J trimming: 2 bases; junction bases outside the gene matches: 6. This CDR3 comprises 16 residues. The V gene's germline CDR1 is SGHDT and CDR2 YYEEEE. The DNA for the CDR3 is TGTGCCAGCAGATACGGACAGGGGGCTACTGGAAACACCATATATTTT. Translating it yields CASRYGQGATGNTIYF.

The gene calls are TRBV19 and TRBJ2-1; D is ambiguous. The germline V gene has CDR1 LNHDA and CDR2 SQIVND (reference sequence). This CDR3 region has 15 residues. V lost 3 bases to trimming and J lost 5 bases, with 14 bases between them. The CDR3 here is CASSIYGGLNNEQFF. For the CDR3, the DNA is TGTGCCAGTAGTATTTATGGCGGCCTAAACAATGAGCAGTTCTTC.

In its sample, this clone was seen a few times. This chain links TRBV2 with TRBJ1-1; D possibly corresponds to TRBD1 (6 bases). The length of the CDR3 is 13 residues. Germline CDR1 reads SNHLY; CDR2 reads FYNNEI. Trimming removed 6 bases at V and 1 base at J, with 9 bases between. The CDR3 sequence is CASRTTGNTEAFF. CDR3 bases: TGTGCCAGCAGGACGACAGGGAACACTGAAGCTTTCTTT.